This TCR beta chain was obtained from a study of patients and donors after allogeneic stem cell transplantation (dated by TCRdb to about 2020). The library relied on RT-PCR. Sequencing used a NextSeq 550. TCRdb's own reprocessing of the public reads used fastp at Q25 and MiXCR and kept productive beta chains. Rows are unified per CDR3 protein, each entry keeping the most common DNA and genes. The sample profile shows approximately 200,000 distinct CDR3 sequences; less than 15% of them were found once. The ten largest clonotypes hold around a tenth of the sample. The cysteine opens and the phenylalanine closes a CDR3 of 15 amino acids. This entry keeps only the CDR3 DNA: 45 bases, framed from base 1. CDR1 and CDR2 are read off the germline V gene as SGHAT and FQNNGV. Unmatched junction bases come to 4, with V trimmed by 5 bases and J by 1 base. This clonotype showed up just a few times. No antigen is known for it. The sample holds no much larger clone one base away, and base qualities are not on file.

This chain is built from TRBV11-2 and TRBJ2-5, with 10 central nucleotides matching TRBD1. Sequencing used blood, either unsorted or a sorted T cell fraction (not recorded which). The TCR was taken from a human donor who was either an allogeneic HSCT recipient or a stem cell or donor lymphocyte infusion donor (not recorded which). It is not recorded whose cells these are; they may come from a transplant donor. The CDR3 protein is CASSRDRGIQETQYF. In nucleotides, the sequence is TGTGCCAGCAGCCGGGACAGGGGAATCCAAGAGACCCAGTACTTC.